Detailed here is one T cell receptor beta chain. Its cognate antigen is unknown. The data derive from a study of a mutant IDH1 vaccine in newly diagnosed glioma. Study information: Earlier care involved radiotherapy, temozolomide, or both, and the majority received both.

Time point in this sample: baseline, week 1 (first vaccination visit). Treatment reported: pre-vaccination baseline after standard-of-care therapy. The astrocytomas were IDH1-mutant, ATRX-negative, and WHO grade 3 or 4. Study results and limitations: Immune responses arising from the vaccine appeared in about 94% of patients.

TCRdb keeps only in-frame clones here, not all; method: immunoSEQ multiplex PCR. The sample lists about 34,000 clones; 65% to 80% were seen once. CDR1 and CDR2 from the germline V gene are LNHDA and SQIVND (reference sequence). Between the trimmed V and J ends, which lost 5 bases and 5 bases, there was a span of 6 bases. This CDR3 has 11 amino acids. The TCR was taken from a man aged 50 to 59 with glioma. Some clones in this sample may be carry-over from other donors' samples. This sequence joins TRBV19 and TRBJ2-5, with D unclear. The sample in question was peripheral blood mononuclear cells (PBMCs), obtained from a glioma patient treated with radiotherapy, temozolomide or both. The CDR3, as DNA: TGTGCCAGTAGTCTAGGGGAGACCCAGTACTTC. It yields the protein CASSLGETQYF.